This is a list of T cell receptor beta chains from one sample in a study of post-analysis software for immune sequencing data. TCRdb reprocessed the PCR reads with MiXCR, giving one entry per CDR3 protein. The table shows 750,000 to 950,000 distinct CDR3 sequences, with roughly 58% occurring only once. The specimen was blood. The receptors shown here come from a girl under 18 with multiple sclerosis. The CDR3 runs from the conserved cysteine through the conserved F or W. D genes are given only for firm matches. Expanded clones get a size class; other rows say once, few or many, or leave the size out.

clone size | J gene | CDR3 length | V gene | D gene | CDR3 DNA | CDR3 protein
few | TRBJ2-3 | 12 | TRBV12-3/TRBV12-4 | - | TGTGCCAGCAGCCTTCGGGGTAGCGGCTCGTATTTT | CASSLRGSGSYF
few | TRBJ1-2 | 15 | TRBV29-1 | TRBD1 | TGCAGCGTATTCCGGGACAGGGAGAATAACTATGGCTACACCTTC | CSVFRDRENNYGYTF
- | TRBJ2-3 | 15 | TRBV29-1 | - | TGCAGCGTTGCCCCGACAGGTGCTATCACAGATACGCAGTATTTT | CSVAPTGAITDTQYF
- | TRBJ2-1 | 16 | TRBV5-1 | - | TGCGCCAGCAGCTCTCCCTCGGGGGGCAAGAGGAATGAGCAGTTCTTC | CASSSPSGGKRNEQFF
- | TRBJ1-2 | 10 | TRBV29-1 | - | TGCAGCGTGGGGATGGATGGCTACACCTTC | CSVGMDGYTF
- | TRBJ2-5 | 11 | TRBV20-1 | - | TGCAGTGCTTCAGGGAGAGAGACCCAGTACTTC | CSASGRETQYF
- | TRBJ2-7 | 12 | TRBV20-1 | - | TGCAGTGCTAGTTTCAGGGTTAACGAGCAGTACTTC | CSASFRVNEQYF
- | TRBJ2-1 | 18 | TRBV3-1 | TRBD2 | TGTGCCAGCAGCCCCCCGCCAAGGGGGGTAGCGGGAGTACGAGAGCAGTTCTTC | CASSPPPRGVAGVREQFF
- | TRBJ2-1 | 15 | TRBV5-1 | TRBD1 | TGCGCCAGCAGCTTGATGGGACAGGCGCACAATGAGCAGTTCTTC | CASSLMGQAHNEQFF
few | TRBJ1-5 | 14 | TRBV10-3 | - | TGTGCCATCATCCCTAGGACAGACCATAGCAATCAGCATTTT | CAIIPRTDHSNQHF
- | TRBJ2-7 | 14 | TRBV29-1 | TRBD1 | TGCAGCGCGAGAAACCGGGACAGGCAATACGAGCAGTACTTC | CSARNRDRQYEQYF
- | TRBJ2-3 | 14 | TRBV20-1 | TRBD2 | TGCAGTGCCCCGCTAGCGGGAGTAACAGATACGCAGTATTTT | CSAPLAGVTDTQYF
few | TRBJ1-5 | 15 | TRBV20-1 | TRBD1 | TGCAGTGCCCCTGGACAGGGTGGGGAGGGTCAGCCCCAGCATTTT | CSAPGQGGEGQPQHF
- | TRBJ2-1 | 19 | TRBV7-6 | TRBD2 | TGTGCCAGCAGCTTTGGACTAGCGGGAGCCCTGACGGAGCGTAATGAGCAGTTCTTC | CASSFGLAGALTERNEQFF
few | TRBJ2-5 | 16 | TRBV13 | - | TGTGCCAGCAGCTTAGGGAGGGGTCGGTACCAAGAGACCCAGTACTTC | CASSLGRGRYQETQYF
- | TRBJ2-7 | 17 | TRBV5-5 | - | TGTGCCAGCAGCTCCATAAGTACAAAACTAGTGGCCTACGAGCAGTACTTC | CASSSISTKLVAYEQYF
- | TRBJ2-7 | 16 | TRBV5-8 | TRBD1 | TGTGCCAGCAGCCCGGGACCGGGACAGAGGGCCTACGAGCAGTACTTC | CASSPGPGQRAYEQYF
- | TRBJ1-2 | 15 | TRBV7-9 | - | TGTGCCAGCAGCTTAGTTAGTGGATTACACTATGGCTACACCTTC | CASSLVSGLHYGYTF
- | TRBJ1-1 | 15 | TRBV29-1 | - | TGCAGCGCCCTAAATCGACCGTTCGAGAACACTGAAGCTTTCTTT | CSALNRPFENTEAFF
- | TRBJ2-7 | 12 | TRBV10-2 | - | TGCGCCAGCAGTGAAAGGGAGTACGAGCAGTACTTC | CASSEREYEQYF
- | TRBJ2-3 | 15 | TRBV5-5 | TRBD2 | TGTGCCGGCAGAAATAGCGGGAGAAGCCCAGATACGCAGTATTTT | CAGRNSGRSPDTQYF
- | TRBJ2-1 | 15 | TRBV3-1 | - | TGTGCCAGCAGCCCAGAGAGGGGGATCCACAATGAGCAGTTCTTC | CASSPERGIHNEQFF
few | TRBJ1-5 | 14 | TRBV12-3/TRBV12-4 | - | TGTGCCAGCAGTTCCGGGACACCTAATCAGCCCCAGCATTTT | CASSSGTPNQPQHF
- | TRBJ1-1 | 17 | TRBV5-1 | - | TGCGCCAGCAGCTGGGCCCAGCGTTCTATCCGGGGCACTGAAGCTTTCTTT | CASSWAQRSIRGTEAFF
once | TRBJ2-3 | 13 | TRBV20-1 | TRBD1 | TGCAGTGCTACAAGGACAGGGGCAGATACGCAGTATTTT | CSATRTGADTQYF
- | TRBJ2-3 | 14 | TRBV20-1 | - | TGCAGTGCTAAAAAAGGAGGGCCTGAAGATACGCAGTATTTT | CSAKKGGPEDTQYF
few | TRBJ2-1 | 17 | TRBV5-1 | - | TGCGCCAGCACCATCTCCCAGGGTTCGGTCTCCTACAATGAGCAGTTCTTC | CASTISQGSVSYNEQFF
- | TRBJ1-2 | 14 | TRBV20-1 | - | TGCAGTGCTAGTCGCCAAACGGGGGGGTATGGCTACACCTTC | CSASRQTGGYGYTF
- | TRBJ2-1 | 17 | TRBV6-4 | TRBD2 | TGTGCCAGCACCGAGACAGCGGGGGGTAGCTCCTACAATGAGCAGTTCTTC | CASTETAGGSSYNEQFF
- | TRBJ2-5 | 13 | TRBV12-3/TRBV12-4 | TRBD1 | TGTGCCAGCAGTTTAGCACGGACAGGGAGTCAGTACTTC | CASSLARTGSQYF
- | TRBJ2-7 | 17 | TRBV20-1 | - | TGCAGTGCTAGAGATTCTTCCAGGCCGGTTTTAGGCTACGAGCAGTACTTC | CSARDSSRPVLGYEQYF